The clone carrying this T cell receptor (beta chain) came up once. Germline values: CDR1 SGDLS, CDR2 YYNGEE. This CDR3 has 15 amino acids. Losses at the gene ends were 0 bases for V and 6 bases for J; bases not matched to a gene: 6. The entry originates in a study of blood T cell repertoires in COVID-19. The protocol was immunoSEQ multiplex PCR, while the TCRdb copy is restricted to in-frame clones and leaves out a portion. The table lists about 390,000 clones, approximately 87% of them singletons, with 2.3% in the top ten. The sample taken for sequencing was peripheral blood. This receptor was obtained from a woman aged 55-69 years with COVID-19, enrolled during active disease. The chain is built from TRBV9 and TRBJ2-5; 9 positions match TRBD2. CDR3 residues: CASSVGRGGQKTQYF. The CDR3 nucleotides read TGTGCCAGCAGCGTAGGGCGGGGGGGACAAAAGACCCAGTACTTC.